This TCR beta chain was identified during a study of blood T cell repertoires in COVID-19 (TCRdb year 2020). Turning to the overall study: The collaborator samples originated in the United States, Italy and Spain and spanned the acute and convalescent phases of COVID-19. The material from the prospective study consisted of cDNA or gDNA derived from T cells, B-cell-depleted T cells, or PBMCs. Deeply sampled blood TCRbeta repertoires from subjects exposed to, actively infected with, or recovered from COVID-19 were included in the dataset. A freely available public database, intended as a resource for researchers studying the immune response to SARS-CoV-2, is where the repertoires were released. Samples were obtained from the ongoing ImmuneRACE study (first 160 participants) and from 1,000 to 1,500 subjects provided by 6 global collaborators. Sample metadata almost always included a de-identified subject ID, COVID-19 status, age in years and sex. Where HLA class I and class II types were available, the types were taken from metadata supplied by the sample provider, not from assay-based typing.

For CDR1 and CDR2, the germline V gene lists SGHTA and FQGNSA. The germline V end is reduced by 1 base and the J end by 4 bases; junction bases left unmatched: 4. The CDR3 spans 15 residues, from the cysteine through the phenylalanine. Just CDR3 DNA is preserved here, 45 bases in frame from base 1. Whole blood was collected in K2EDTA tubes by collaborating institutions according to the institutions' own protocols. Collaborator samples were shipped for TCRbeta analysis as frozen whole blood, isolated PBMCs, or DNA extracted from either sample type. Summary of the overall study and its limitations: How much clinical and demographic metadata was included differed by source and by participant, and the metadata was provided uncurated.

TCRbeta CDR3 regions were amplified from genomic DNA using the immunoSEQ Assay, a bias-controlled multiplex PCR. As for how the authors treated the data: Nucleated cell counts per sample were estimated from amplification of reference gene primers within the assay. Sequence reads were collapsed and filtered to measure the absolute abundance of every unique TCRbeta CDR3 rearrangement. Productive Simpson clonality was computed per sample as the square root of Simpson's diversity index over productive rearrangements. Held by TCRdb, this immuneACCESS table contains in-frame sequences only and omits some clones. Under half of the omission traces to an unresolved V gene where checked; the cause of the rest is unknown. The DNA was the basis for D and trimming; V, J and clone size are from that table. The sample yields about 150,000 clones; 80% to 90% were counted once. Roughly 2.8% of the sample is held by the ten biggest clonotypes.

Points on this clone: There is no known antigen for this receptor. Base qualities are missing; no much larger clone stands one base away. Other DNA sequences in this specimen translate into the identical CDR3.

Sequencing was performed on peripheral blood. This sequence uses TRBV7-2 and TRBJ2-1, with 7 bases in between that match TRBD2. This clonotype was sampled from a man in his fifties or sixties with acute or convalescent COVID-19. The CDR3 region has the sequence CASSLVGGLYNEQFF. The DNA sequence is TGTGCCAGCAGCTTAGTCGGGGGACTATACAATGAGCAGTTCTTC.